The 5 T cell receptor beta chains below all came from one sample that was sequenced in a study of beta chain features in type 1 diabetes. Study-level findings and limits: TCRB CDR3s were moderately but significantly shorter in Type 1 diabetes patients in all four CD4+ subsets.

Since all of the isolated RNA was reverse transcribed, expressed TCRB transcripts were what got sequenced. Repertoires were generated with immunoSEQ multiplex PCR, while TCRdb's copy carries only in-frame clones and drops some. The table records more than 250,000 clones, roughly an eighth of them present only once. These receptors' targets are unknown. Sequencing used naive CD4+ T cells from blood. These receptors all stem from a man in his thirties or forties with type 1 diabetes.

In this sample, this clone turned up a few times. This rearrangement joins TRBV7-9 to TRBJ2-3; maybe TRBD2 (6 bases). V lost 10 bases and J lost 0, with 17 bases in between. This CDR3 comprises 15 residues. Germline V gene lookup returns CDR1 SEHNR and CDR2 FQNEAQ (reference sequence). CDR3 sequence: CAIPGGPLSTDTQYF. The DNA for the CDR3 is TGTGCCATCCCCGGGGGTCCGCTGAGCACAGATACGCAGTATTTT.

In this sample, this clone turned up a few times. The CDR3, as DNA: TGTGCCAGCAGTTACCAACTAGCGGGAGTCGTGAATGAGCAGTTCTTC. Translation: CASSYQLAGVVNEQFF. The chain is built from TRBV6-6 and TRBJ2-1; 11 bases are shared with TRBD2. V was clipped by 2 bases and J by 7 bases; unmatched bases: 7. Germline V lookup: CDR1 MNHNY, CDR2 SVGAGI (reference sequence). CDR3 length equals 16 residues.

The CDR3 region is CAWSPRRGRDSRRFF. The CDR3 DNA follows: TGTGCCTGGAGCCCGCGGCGCGGGAGGGATTCTAGGAGGTTCTTC. The genes are TRBV30 and TRBJ2-1, with 9 bases fitting TRBD2. V shed 3 bases, J shed 15 bases, and the junction held 18 bases outside the gene matches. There are 15 residues in the CDR3. Germline-derived CDR1 and CDR2 are GTSNPN and SVGIG (reference sequence).

The genes are TRBV2 and TRBJ2-7; D not certain. Germline CDR1 SNHLY, CDR2 FYNNEI. Trimming removed 4 bases from V and 0 bases from J, with 4 bases in between. The CDR3 consists of 12 residues. CDR3 nucleotides: TGTGCCAGCAGTGCCCTCTCCTACGAGCAGTACTTC. This encodes CASSALSYEQYF.

The table lists this clone with a few counts. The chain carries TRBV4-3 and TRBJ2-7; the match to TRBD2 covers 10 bases. The CDR3 length is 14 residues. Germline CDR1 LGHNA, CDR2 YSLEER. Trimming at V came to 2 bases and at J to 4 bases, leaving 2 bases not matched to a gene. CDR3 region: CASSQWTSGYEQYF. The CDR3 DNA reads as TGCGCCAGCAGCCAATGGACTAGCGGTTACGAGCAGTACTTC.